This T cell receptor (beta chain) was captured by sequencing in a study of T cell responses to AZD1222 COVID-19 vaccine. Points from the study as a whole: The sample set comprised mostly white British donors with more females, and clonal diversity was possibly underestimated.

Profiling relied on immunoSEQ multiplex PCR, and the TCRdb table lists in-frame clones only, not all of them. The sample yields about 110,000 clones, roughly 89% seen once. In its sample, this clone was seen once. What it binds is not known. V was pared by 0 bases and J by 0 bases, with 11 bases between. CDR1 is MNHEY, CDR2 SMNVEV, per germline (reference sequence). The CDR3 sequence is 17 residues long. Sequencing was performed on peripheral blood, taken on day 0 of MenACWY control vaccination. This chain uses TRBV27 with TRBJ2-2; D may match TRBD1 or TRBD2 (6 bases each). The clonotype was recovered from an adult in good health. In DNA form, the CDR3 reads TGTGCCAGCAGTTTATCTCCGGGGGCCGCGAACACCGGGGAGCTGTTTTTT. This codes for CASSLSPGAANTGELFF.